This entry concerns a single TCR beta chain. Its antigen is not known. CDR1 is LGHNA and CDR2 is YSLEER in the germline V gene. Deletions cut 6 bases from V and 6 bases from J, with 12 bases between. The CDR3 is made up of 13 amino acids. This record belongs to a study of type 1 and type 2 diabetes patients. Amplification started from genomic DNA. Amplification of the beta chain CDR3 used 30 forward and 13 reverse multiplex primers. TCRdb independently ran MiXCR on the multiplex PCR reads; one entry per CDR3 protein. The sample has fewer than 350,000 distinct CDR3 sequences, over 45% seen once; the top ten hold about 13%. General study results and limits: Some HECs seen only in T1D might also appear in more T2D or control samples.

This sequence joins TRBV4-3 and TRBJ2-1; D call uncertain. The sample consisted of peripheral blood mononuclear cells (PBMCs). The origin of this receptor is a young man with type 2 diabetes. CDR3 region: CASSAGPTNEQFF. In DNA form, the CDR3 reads TGCGCCAGCAGTGCCGGGCCCACCAATGAGCAGTTCTTC.